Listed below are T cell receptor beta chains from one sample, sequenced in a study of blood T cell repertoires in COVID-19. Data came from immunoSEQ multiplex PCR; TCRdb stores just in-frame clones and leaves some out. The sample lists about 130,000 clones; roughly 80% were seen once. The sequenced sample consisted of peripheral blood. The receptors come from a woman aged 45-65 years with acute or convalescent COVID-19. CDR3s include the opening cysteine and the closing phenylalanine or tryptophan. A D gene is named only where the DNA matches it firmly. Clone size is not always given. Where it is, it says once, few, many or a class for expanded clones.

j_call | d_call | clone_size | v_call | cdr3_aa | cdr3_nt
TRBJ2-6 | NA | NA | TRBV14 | CASSQLLSGANVLTF | TGTGCCAGCAGCCAACTCCTCTCTGGGGCCAACGTCCTGACTTTC
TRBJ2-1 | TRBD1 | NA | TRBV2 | CASSEPITGQGLADNEQFF | TGTGCCAGCAGTGAACCGATCACGGGACAGGGATTGGCGGACAATGAGCAGTTCTTC
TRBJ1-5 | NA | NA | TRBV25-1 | CASSRGNQPQHF | TGTGCCAGCAGTCGCGGGAATCAGCCCCAGCATTTT
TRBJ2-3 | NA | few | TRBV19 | CASSAGQGTDTQYF | TGTGCCAGTAGTGCGGGCCAGGGGACAGATACGCAGTATTTT
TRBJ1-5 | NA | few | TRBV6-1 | CASSEAGGYQPQHF | TGTGCCAGCAGTGAAGCGGGGGGATATCAGCCCCAGCATTTT
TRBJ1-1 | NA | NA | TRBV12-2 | CASRLGEQGIETEAFF | TGTGCAAGTCGCTTAGGAGAACAGGGGATCGAGACTGAAGCTTTCTTT
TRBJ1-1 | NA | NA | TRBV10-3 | CAISTLDRLGTEAFF | TGTGCCATCAGTACCTTAGACAGGTTGGGCACTGAAGCTTTCTTT
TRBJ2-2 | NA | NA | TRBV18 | CASSPPLKHRELFF | TGTGCCAGCTCACCACCCTTGAAACACCGGGAGCTGTTTTTT
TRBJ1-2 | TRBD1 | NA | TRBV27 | CASSESDRGMGYTF | TGTGCCAGCAGTGAATCGGACAGGGGTATGGGCTACACCTTC
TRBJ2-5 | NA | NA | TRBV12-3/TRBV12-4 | CASSFTDQETQYF | TGTGCCAGCAGTTTCACAGACCAAGAGACCCAGTACTTC
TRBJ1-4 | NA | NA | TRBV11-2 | CASSLSQLNEKLFF | TGTGCCAGCAGCTTGTCACAGCTAAATGAAAAACTGTTTTTT
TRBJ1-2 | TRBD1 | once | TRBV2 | CASSDYFKGQGIDYGYTF | TGTGCCAGCAGTGATTATTTTAAGGGACAGGGTATTGACTATGGCTACACCTTC
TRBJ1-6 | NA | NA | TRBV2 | CASSEVDGGTYSPLHF | TGTGCCAGCAGTGAAGTGGACGGAGGGACCTATTCACCCCTCCACTTT
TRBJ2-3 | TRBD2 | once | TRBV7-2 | CASSPTSGTLTDTQYF | TGTGCCAGCAGCCCGACTAGCGGAACCCTCACAGATACGCAGTATTTT
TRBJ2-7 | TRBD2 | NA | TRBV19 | CASSFTSGSYEQYF | TGTGCCAGTAGTTTCACTAGCGGCTCCTACGAGCAGTACTTC
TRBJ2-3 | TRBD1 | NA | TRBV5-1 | CASSPGQTSTDTQYF | TGCGCCAGCAGTCCGGGACAGACAAGCACAGATACGCAGTATTTT
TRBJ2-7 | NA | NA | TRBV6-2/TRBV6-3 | CASSYGQLYEQYF | TGTGCCAGCAGTTACGGACAGCTCTACGAGCAGTACTTC
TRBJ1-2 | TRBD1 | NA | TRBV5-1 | CASSNPASGQGAQGYTF | TGCGCCAGCAGCAATCCCGCGTCGGGACAGGGGGCTCAAGGCTACACCTTC
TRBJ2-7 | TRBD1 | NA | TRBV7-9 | CASSLDRIYEQYF | TGTGCCAGCAGCTTGGACAGGATCTACGAGCAGTACTTC
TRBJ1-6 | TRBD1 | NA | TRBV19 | CASSSGLGQGYNSPLHF | TGTGCCAGTAGCTCCGGGTTGGGACAGGGGTATAATTCACCCCTCCACTTT
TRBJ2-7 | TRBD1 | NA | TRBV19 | CASSIDRGNYEQYF | TGTGCCAGTAGTATCGACAGGGGTAATTACGAGCAGTACTTC
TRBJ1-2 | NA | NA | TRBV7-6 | CASRARHGQSLNYGYTF | TGTGCCAGCAGAGCTCGGCACGGACAGTCGCTTAACTATGGCTACACCTTC
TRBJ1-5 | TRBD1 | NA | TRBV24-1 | CATSDSGQGGQPQHF | TGTGCCACCAGTGACTCGGGACAGGGAGGACAGCCCCAGCATTTT
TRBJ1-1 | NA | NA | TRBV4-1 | CASSHPTGNTEAFF | TGCGCCAGCAGCCACCCGACAGGGAACACTGAAGCTTTCTTT
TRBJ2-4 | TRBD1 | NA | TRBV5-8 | CASSLGTGGKNIQYF | TGTGCCAGCAGCTTGGGGACAGGGGGGAAAAACATTCAGTACTTC
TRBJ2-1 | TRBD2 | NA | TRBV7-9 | CASSPGLNPFF | TGTGCCAGCAGCCCGGGACTAAATCCGTTCTTC
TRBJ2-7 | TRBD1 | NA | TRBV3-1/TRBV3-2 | CASSPGQAPYEQYF | TGTGCCAGCAGCCCGGGACAGGCGCCCTACGAGCAGTACTTC
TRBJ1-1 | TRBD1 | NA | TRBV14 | CASSRRDSEAFF | TGTGCCAGCAGCCGAAGGGACAGTGAAGCTTTCTTT
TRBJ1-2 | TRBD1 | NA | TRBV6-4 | CASRDSGTGWSGYTF | TGTGCCAGCAGAGATTCCGGGACAGGGTGGAGTGGCTACACCTTC
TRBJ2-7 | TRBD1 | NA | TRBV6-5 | CASKSGTAYYEQYF | TGTGCCAGCAAATCCGGGACAGCCTACTACGAGCAGTACTTC
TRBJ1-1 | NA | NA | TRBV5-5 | CASSHGPNTEAFF | TGTGCCAGCAGCCACGGTCCTAACACTGAAGCTTTCTTT
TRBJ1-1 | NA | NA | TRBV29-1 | CSVEVTRGTEAFF | TGCAGCGTTGAAGTGACAAGGGGAACTGAAGCTTTCTTT
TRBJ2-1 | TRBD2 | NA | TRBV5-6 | CASELAGSYNEQFF | TGTGCCAGCGAACTAGCGGGGTCTTACAATGAGCAGTTCTTC
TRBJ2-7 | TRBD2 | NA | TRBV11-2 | CASSLELAGIYEQYF | TGTGCCAGCAGCTTAGAACTAGCGGGGATCTACGAGCAGTACTTC
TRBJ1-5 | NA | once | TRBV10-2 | CASSESRPGSFQPQHF | TGCGCCAGCAGTGAGTCTAGGCCGGGTTCGTTTCAGCCCCAGCATTTT
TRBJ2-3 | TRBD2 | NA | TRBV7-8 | CASSSPRTSGGTDTQYF | TGTGCCAGCAGCTCGCCAAGGACTAGCGGGGGAACAGATACGCAGTATTTT
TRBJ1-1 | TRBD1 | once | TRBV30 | CAWRDRGRQLVTEAFF | TGTGCCTGGAGGGACAGGGGGCGGCAGCTGGTAACTGAAGCTTTCTTT
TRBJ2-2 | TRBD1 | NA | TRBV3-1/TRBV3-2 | CASRSTGGLVPGELFF | TGTGCCAGCAGGTCTACAGGGGGGTTGGTTCCCGGGGAGCTGTTTTTT
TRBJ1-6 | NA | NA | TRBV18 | CASSPNRDTYNSPLHF | TGTGCCAGCTCACCCAATAGAGATACCTATAATTCACCCCTCCACTTT
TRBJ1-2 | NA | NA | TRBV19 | CASTTPTGKGTGYGYTF | TGTGCCAGTACCACACCAACGGGGAAAGGGACTGGCTATGGCTACACCTTC
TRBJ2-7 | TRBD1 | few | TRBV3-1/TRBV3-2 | CASSQTQGYRSYEQYF | TGTGCCAGCAGCCAAACACAGGGGTATCGATCCTACGAGCAGTACTTC
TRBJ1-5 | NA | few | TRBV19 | CASSTSPIGVGSNQPQHF | TGTGCCAGTAGTACCTCCCCGATAGGGGTAGGGAGCAATCAGCCCCAGCATTTT
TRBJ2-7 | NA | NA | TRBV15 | CAIGGLLVEQYF | TGTGCCATAGGAGGACTCCTTGTAGAGCAGTACTTC
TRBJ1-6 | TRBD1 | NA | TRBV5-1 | CASSSTLDRGNSPLHF | TGCGCCAGCAGCTCGACTCTGGACAGGGGGAATTCACCCCTCCACTTT
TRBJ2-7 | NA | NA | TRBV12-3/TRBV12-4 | CASSRQVAYEQYF | TGTGCCAGCAGTAGACAGGTAGCCTACGAGCAGTACTTC
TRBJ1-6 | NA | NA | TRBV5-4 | CASSLAGDNNSPLHF | TGTGCCAGCAGCTTGGCAGGGGACAATAATTCACCCCTCCACTTT
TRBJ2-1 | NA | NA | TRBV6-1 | CASSEAPTVGEQFF | TGTGCCAGCAGTGAAGCTCCGACAGTTGGTGAGCAGTTCTTC
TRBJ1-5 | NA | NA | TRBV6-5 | CASSRANQPQHF | TGTGCCAGCAGCAGGGCCAATCAGCCCCAGCATTTT
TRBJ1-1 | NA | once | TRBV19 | CASSDRLNTEAFF | TGTGCCAGTAGTGATCGACTAAACACTGAAGCTTTCTTT